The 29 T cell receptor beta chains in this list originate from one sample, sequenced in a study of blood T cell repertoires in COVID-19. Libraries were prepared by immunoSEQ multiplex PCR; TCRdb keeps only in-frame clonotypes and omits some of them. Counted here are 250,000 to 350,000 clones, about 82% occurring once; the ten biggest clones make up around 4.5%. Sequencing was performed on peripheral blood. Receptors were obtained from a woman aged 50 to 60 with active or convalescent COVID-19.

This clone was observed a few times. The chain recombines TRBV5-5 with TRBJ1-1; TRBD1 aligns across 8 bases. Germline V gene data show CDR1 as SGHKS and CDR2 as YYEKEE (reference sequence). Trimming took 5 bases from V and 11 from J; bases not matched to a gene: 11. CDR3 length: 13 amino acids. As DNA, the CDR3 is TGTGCCAGCAGTTCAGGGACAGGCTCCGAGGCTTTCTTT. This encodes CASSSGTGSEAFF.

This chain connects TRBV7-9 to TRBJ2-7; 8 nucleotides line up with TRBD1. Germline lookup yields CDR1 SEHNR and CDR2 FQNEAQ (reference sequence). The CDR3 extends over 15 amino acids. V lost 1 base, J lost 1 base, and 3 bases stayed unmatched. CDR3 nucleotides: TGTGCCAGCAGCTTAGATTGGGACAGGTCCTACGAGCAGTACTTC. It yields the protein CASSLDWDRSYEQYF. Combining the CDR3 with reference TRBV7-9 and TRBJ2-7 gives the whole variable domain DTGVSQNPRHKITKRGQNVTFRCDPISEHNRLYWYRQTLGQGPEFLTYFQNEAQLEKSRLLSDRFSAERPKGSFSTLEIQRTEQGDSAMYLCASSLDWDRSYEQYFGPGTRLTVT.

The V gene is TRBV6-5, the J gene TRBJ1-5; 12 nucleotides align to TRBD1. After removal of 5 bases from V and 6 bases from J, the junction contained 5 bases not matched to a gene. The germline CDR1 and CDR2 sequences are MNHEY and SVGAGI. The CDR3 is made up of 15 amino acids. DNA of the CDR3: TGTGCCAGCAGTACCGGGACAGGGGGCTTTCAGCCCCAGCATTTT. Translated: CASSTGTGGFQPQHF.

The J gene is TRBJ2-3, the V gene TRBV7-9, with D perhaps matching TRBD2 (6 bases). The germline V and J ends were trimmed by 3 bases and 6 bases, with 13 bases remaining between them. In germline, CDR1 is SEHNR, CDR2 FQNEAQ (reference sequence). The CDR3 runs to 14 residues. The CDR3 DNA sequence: TGTGCCAGCAGCTTTGCAGGGAGGAGGGATACGCAGTATTTT. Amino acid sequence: CASSFAGRRDTQYF.

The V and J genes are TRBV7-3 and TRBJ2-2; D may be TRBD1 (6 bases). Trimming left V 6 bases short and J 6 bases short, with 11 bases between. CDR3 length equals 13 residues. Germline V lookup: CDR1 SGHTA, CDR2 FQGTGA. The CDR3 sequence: CASRVGGSGELFF. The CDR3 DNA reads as TGTGCCAGCAGGGTAGGGGGTTCCGGGGAGCTGTTTTTT. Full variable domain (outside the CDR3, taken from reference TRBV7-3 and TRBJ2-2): GAGVSQTPSNKVTEKGKYVELRCDPISGHTALYWYRQSLGQGPEFLIYFQGTGAADDSGLPNDRFFAVRPEGSVSTLKIQRTERGDSAVYLCASRVGGSGELFFGEGSRLTVL.

CDR3 coding DNA: TGTGCCAGCAGTTGGACAGGGGCTCGGAACGAAAAACTGTTTTTT. Protein sequence: CASSWTGARNEKLFF. This chain connects TRBV27 to TRBJ1-4; 9 positions agree with TRBD1. CDR1 and CDR2 (germline): MNHEY, SMNVEV (reference sequence). The CDR3 spans 15 residues. With 4 bases clipped from V and 8 bases from J, the junction kept 8 bases outside the gene matches. The complete variable domain, with remaining parts taken from reference TRBV27 and TRBJ1-4, reads EAQVTQNPRYLITVTGKKLTVTCSQNMNHEYMSWYRQDPGLGLRQIYYSMNVEVTDKGDVPEGYKVSRKEKRNFPLILESPSPNQTSLYFCASSWTGARNEKLFFGSGTQLSVL.

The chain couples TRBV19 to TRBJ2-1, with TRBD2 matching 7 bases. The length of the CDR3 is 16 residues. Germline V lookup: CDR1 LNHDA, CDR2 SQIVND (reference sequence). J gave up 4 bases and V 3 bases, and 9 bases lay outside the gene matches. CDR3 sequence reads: CASSIRGGRVYNEQFF. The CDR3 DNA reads TGTGCCAGTAGTATCCGGGGAGGGAGGGTATACAATGAGCAGTTCTTC.

The CDR3 coding sequence is TGTGCCAGCAGTTACGGGTCGGGGAAGCGGGAGTACTTC. This gives the protein CASSYGSGKREYF. The chain couples TRBV6-5 to TRBJ2-7; possibly TRBD2 for D (6 bases). Deletions cut 2 bases from V and 11 bases from J, with 16 bases between. From germline, CDR1 is MNHEY and CDR2 SVGAGI. The CDR3 has 13 amino acids.

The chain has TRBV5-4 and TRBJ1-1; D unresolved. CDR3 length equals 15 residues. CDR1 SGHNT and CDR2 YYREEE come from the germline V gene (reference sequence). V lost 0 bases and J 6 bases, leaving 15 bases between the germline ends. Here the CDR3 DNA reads TGTGCCAGCAGCTTGGACCCACTAGATACGTCTGAAGCTTTCTTT. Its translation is CASSLDPLDTSEAFF.

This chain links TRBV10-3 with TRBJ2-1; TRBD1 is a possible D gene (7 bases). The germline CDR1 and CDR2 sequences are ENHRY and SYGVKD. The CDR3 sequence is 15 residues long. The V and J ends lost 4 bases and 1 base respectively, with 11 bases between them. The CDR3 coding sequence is TGTGCCATCAGTGGCAGGGGGGAGTCCTACAATGAGCAGTTCTTC. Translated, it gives CAISGRGESYNEQFF.

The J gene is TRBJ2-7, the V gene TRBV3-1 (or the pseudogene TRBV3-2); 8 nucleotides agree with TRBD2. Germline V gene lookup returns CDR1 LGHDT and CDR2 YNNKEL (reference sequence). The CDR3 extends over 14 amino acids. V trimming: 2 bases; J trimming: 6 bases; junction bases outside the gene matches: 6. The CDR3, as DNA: TGTGCCAGCAGCCAACTCGGACTAGCAGCCGAGCAGTACTTC. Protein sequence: CASSQLGLAAEQYF.

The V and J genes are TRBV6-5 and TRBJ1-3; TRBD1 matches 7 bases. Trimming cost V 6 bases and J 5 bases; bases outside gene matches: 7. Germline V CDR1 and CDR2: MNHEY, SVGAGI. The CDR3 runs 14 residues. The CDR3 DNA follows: TGTGCCAGCAGGCCTCAGGGGGGTCGAAACACCATATATTTT. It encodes CASRPQGGRNTIYF.

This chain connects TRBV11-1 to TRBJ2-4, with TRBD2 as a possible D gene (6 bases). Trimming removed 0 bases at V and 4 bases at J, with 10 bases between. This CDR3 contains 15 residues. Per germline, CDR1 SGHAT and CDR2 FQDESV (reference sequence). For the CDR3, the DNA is TGTGCCAGCAGCTTAGCTGGGACTCAAAAAAACATTCAGTACTTC. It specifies CASSLAGTQKNIQYF.

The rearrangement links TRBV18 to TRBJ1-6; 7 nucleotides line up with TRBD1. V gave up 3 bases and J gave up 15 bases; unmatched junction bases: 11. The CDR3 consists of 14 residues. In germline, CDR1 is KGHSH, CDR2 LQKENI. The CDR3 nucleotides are TGTGCCAGCTCACCCAGGGGGACGCCTTGGAACCTCCACTTT. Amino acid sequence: CASSPRGTPWNLHF.

This CDR3 is CASSEWTGESPLHF. The CDR3 DNA reads as TGTGCCAGCAGTGAATGGACAGGGGAATCACCCCTCCACTTT. The chain joins TRBV6-1 to TRBJ1-6, with TRBD1 matching 9 bases. CDR1 MNHNS and CDR2 SASEGT come from the germline V gene. After removal of 2 bases from V and 10 bases from J, the junction contained 3 bases not matched to a gene. This CDR3 contains 14 residues.

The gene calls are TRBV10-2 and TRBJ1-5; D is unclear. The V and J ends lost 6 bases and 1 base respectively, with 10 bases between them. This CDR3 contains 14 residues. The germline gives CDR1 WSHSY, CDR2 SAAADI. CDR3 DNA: TGCGCCAGCAGGGAACCGGGGAGCAATCAGCCCCAGCATTTT. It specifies CASREPGSNQPQHF.

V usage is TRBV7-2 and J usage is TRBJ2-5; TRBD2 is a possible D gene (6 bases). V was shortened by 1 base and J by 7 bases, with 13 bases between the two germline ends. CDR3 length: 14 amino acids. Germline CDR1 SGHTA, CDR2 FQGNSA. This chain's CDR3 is CASSLGQAGGTQYF. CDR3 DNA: TGTGCCAGCAGCTTAGGGCAGGCCGGGGGGACCCAGTACTTC. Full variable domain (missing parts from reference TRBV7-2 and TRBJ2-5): GAGVSQSPSNKVTEKGKDVELRCDPISGHTALYWYRQSLGQGLEFLIYFQGNSAPDKSGLPSDRFSAERTGGSVSTLTIQRTQQEDSAVYLCASSLGQAGGTQYFGPGTRLLVL.

CDR3 residues: CATSGGWNTEAFF. CDR3 coding DNA: TGTGCCACGTCTGGGGGGTGGAACACTGAAGCTTTCTTT. This rearrangement joins TRBV6-5 to TRBJ1-1; maybe TRBD1 (5 bases). The CDR3 extends over 13 amino acids. In germline, CDR1 is MNHEY, CDR2 SVGAGI. Trimming took 10 bases from V and 1 from J, leaving 13 bases between them.

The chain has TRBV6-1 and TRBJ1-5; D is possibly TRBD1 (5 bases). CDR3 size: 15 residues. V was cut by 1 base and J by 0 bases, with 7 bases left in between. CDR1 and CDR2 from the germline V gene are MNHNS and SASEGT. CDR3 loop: CASSEGQFSNQPQHF. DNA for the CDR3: TGTGCCAGCAGTGAAGGACAGTTTAGCAATCAGCCCCAGCATTTT.

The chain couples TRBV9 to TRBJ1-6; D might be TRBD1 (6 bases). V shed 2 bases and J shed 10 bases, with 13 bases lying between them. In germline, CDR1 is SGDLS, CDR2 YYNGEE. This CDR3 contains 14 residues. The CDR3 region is CASSVTDSESPLHF. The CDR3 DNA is TGTGCCAGCAGCGTGACGGACAGCGAGTCACCCCTCCACTTT.

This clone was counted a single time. The CDR3 sequence is CASSLGRYQGNTIYF. CDR3 nucleotide sequence: TGTGCCAGCAGCTTGGGCCGATACCAGGGAAACACCATATATTTT. The V and J genes are TRBV5-6 and TRBJ1-3; D is unresolved. V was shortened by 0 bases and J by 4 bases, with 11 bases between the two germline ends. The CDR3 runs 15 residues. From germline, CDR1 is SGHDT and CDR2 YYEEEE.

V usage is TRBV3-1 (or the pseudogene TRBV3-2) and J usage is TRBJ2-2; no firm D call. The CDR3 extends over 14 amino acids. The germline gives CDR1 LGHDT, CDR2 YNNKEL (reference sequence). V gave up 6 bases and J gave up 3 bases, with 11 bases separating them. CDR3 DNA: TGTGCCAGCAGTCTTTACCTACACACCGGGGAGCTGTTTTTT. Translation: CASSLYLHTGELFF.

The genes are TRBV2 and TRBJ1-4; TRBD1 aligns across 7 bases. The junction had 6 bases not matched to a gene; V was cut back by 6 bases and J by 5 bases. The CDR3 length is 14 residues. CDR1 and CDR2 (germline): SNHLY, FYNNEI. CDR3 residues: CASSRDSRNEKLFF. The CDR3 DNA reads TGTGCCAGCAGCAGGGACAGTCGAAATGAAAAACTGTTTTTT.

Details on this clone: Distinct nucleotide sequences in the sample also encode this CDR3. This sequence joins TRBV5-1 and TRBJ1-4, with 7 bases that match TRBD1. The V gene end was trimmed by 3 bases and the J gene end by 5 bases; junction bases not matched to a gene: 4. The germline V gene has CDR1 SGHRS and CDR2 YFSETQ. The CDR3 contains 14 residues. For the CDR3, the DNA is TGCGCCAGCAGCTCCGGGACAGTAAATGAAAAACTGTTTTTT. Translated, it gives CASSSGTVNEKLFF. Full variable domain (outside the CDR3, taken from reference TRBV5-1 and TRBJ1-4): KAGVTQTPRYLIKTRGQQVTLSCSPISGHRSVSWYQQTPGQGLQFLFEYFSETQRNKGNFPGRFSGRQFSNSRSEMNVSTLELGDSALYLCASSSGTVNEKLFFGSGTQLSVL.

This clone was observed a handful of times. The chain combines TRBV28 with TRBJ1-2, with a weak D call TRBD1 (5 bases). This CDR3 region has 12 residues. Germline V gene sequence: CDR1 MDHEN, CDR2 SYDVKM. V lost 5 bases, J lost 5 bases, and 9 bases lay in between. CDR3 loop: CASSAGLYGYTF. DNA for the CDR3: TGTGCCAGCAGTGCGGGACTATATGGCTACACCTTC.

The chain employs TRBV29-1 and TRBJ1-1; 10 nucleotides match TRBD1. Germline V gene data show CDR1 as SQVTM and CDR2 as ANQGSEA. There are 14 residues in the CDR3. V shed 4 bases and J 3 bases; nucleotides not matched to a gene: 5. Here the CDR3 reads CSVGRGTGDTEAFF. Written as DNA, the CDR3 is TGCAGCGTTGGTCGAGGGACAGGGGACACTGAAGCTTTCTTT.

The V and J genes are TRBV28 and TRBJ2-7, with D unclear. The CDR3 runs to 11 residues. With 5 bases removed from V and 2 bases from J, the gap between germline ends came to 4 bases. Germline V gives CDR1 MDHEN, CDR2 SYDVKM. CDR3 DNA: TGTGCCAGCAGTAACACCTACGAGCAGTACTTC. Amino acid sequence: CASSNTYEQYF.

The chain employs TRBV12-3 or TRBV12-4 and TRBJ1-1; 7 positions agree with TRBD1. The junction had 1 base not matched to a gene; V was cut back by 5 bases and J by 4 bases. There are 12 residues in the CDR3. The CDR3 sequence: CASSPGGTEAFF. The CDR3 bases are TGTGCCAGCAGTCCAGGGGGCACTGAAGCTTTCTTT.

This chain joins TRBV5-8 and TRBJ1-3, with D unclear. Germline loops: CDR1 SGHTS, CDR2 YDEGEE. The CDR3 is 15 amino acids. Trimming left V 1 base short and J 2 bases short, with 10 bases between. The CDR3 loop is CASSLIGGAGNTIYF. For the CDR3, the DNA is TGTGCCAGCAGCTTGATCGGCGGGGCTGGAAACACCATATATTTT.